The T cell receptor beta chain under discussion was sequenced for a study of OX40 agonist ivuxolimab in advanced cancers. Study at large: Mean age around 60 years, range about 23 to 79; roughly 82% male. Points from the study as a whole: Some nonresponders additionally presented with little normalized T-cell clonal expansion.

Points on this clone: As yet, its antigen is unknown.

The data were produced by immunoSEQ multiplex PCR, yet TCRdb's version contains in-frame clones alone and is incomplete. The profile covers tens of thousands of clones, with around 88% appearing a single time and roughly 1.3% taken by the ten largest. The CDR3 loop spans 14 amino acids. Deletions cut 0 bases from V and 5 bases from J, with 11 bases between. Germline V gene data show CDR1 as SGHNT and CDR2 as YYREEE (reference sequence). This TCR derives from an adult with an advanced solid tumor such as melanoma, head and neck, liver or kidney cancer. This rearrangement joins TRBV5-4 to TRBJ1-2; D not certain. The source material was CD4+ or CD8+ T cells sorted from blood, sampled in a trial of the OX40 agonist ivuxolimab. In DNA, the CDR3 is TGTGCCAGCAGCTTGGCCGCTTCGAGGTATGGCTACACCTTC. Residues: CASSLAASRYGYTF.